This entry is about one TCR beta chain. The V end was cut by 5 bases, the J end by 6 bases, with 12 bases between. This CDR3 region has 13 residues. CDR1 SGHRS and CDR2 YFSETQ come from the germline V gene. These data originate in a study of CD8 T cells in Susac syndrome. RNA in amounts of roughly 0.5 to 1 ug was reverse transcribed with random hexamers. TCRdb called the immunoSEQ multiplex PCR reads again in MiXCR, with one record for every CDR3 protein. Of approximately 190,000 distinct CDR3 sequences detected, approximately 96% appear once; the ten largest clones hold 0.075% to 0.1%. Sequencing used CD4+ T cells from PBMCs. The clonotype originates from a human donor with Susac syndrome. V usage is TRBV5-1 and J usage is TRBJ2-1, with D possibly being TRBD2 (6 bases). CDR3 region: CASRNTGVNEQFF. In DNA form, the CDR3 reads TGCGCCAGCAGAAATACGGGGGTCAATGAGCAGTTCTTC.